The TCR beta chain described here comes from a study of PD-L1 blockade in urothelial cancer. Overall study context: Atezolizumab at 1,200 mg intravenously every 3 weeks was started by patients in 2014. Patients' prior chemotherapy regimens numbered 0 to 3.

Using immunoSEQ multiplex PCR, the repertoire was profiled, and TCRdb retains in-frame clones only, with some absent. The sample includes about 91,000 clones, approximately 90% of them seen just once. This clone was observed a handful of times. This CDR3 contains 16 residues. Trimming shortened V by 4 bases and J by 5 bases, and 20 bases separated the two germline ends. CDR1 and CDR2 from the germline V gene are LNHDA and SQIVND (reference sequence). The sample was PBMCs, taken around atezolizumab (anti-PD-L1) treatment. The chain links TRBV19 to TRBJ1-2; D is unclear. The receptor was isolated from a man aged 55 to 70 with urothelial cancer. CDR3 sequence: CASSSYYPGSEYGYTF. Written as DNA, the CDR3 is TGTGCCAGTAGTAGCTACTACCCGGGGTCCGAATATGGCTACACCTTC.